The rows below give T cell receptor beta chains drawn from one sample of a study of graft-versus-host responses after intestinal transplantation. Here immunoSEQ multiplex PCR was the method, and the copy in TCRdb shows in-frame clones only, minus some. The sample carries 20,000 or so clones, 80% to 90% recorded once. The sample in question was PBMCs, obtained approximately 450 days after intestinal transplant. These receptors all come from a human patient who received an intestinal transplant, so some T cells may come from the graft donor. The CDR3 runs from the conserved cysteine through the conserved F or W. The D gene is left open where the match is weak. Clone size appears in some rows only: once, few, many, or a class for an expanded clone.

NA TRBD1 TRBJ1-2 TRBV7-3 TGTGCCAGCAGCTTAAGACCCCTAGGGGCAGGGGGCGCCGAGGACGGCTACACCTTC CASSLRPLGAGGAEDGYTF
NA NA TRBJ1-2 TRBV30 TGTGCCTGGAGTGAGGCCAGGTTCACCTTC CAWSEARFTF
NA NA TRBJ1-4 TRBV6-6 TGTGCCAGCAGCTCAAATATTGAAAAACTGTTTTTT CASSSNIEKLFF
NA NA TRBJ1-3 TRBV11-2 TGTGCCAGCAGCTTAGATCAAGGTTTCAGCTCTGGAAACACCATATATTTT CASSLDQGFSSGNTIYF
NA TRBD2 TRBJ2-1 TRBV2 TGTGCCAGCAGTGTAGTAGCGGGATACAATGAGCAGTTCTTC CASSVVAGYNEQFF
NA NA TRBJ1-5 TRBV28 TGTGCGGAAGGGGGACTCAATCAGCCCCAGCATTTT CAEGGLNQPQHF
NA NA TRBJ1-5 TRBV28 TGTGCCAGCAGTTTATACGGGGGAACCATTACTTATCAGCCCCAGCATTTT CASSLYGGTITYQPQHF
NA TRBD2 TRBJ2-3 TRBV5-6 TGTGCCAGCAGCTTGCAGCGGGAGACAGATACGCAGTATTTT CASSLQRETDTQYF
NA NA TRBJ2-7 TRBV9 TGTGCCAGCACCAAGTGGGGGAGATGTGACGAGCAGTACTTC CASTKWGRCDEQYF
once NA TRBJ2-7 TRBV27 TGTGCCAGCAGTTTACTGGCGTCGGGTTTGGGTTGGCACGAGCAGTACTTC CASSLLASGLGWHEQYF
NA TRBD1 TRBJ2-1 TRBV29-1 TGCAGCGTTGCTAGGGCAGGGGGCAGGTCCTACAATGAGCAGTTCTTC CSVARAGGRSYNEQFF
few NA TRBJ1-2 TRBV5-6 TGTGCCAGCAGCTTGGGGGGTCGGGGAATTAACTATGGCTACACCTTC CASSLGGRGINYGYTF
NA TRBD1 TRBJ2-5 TRBV6-5 TGTGCCAGCAGTTACACGGGACAGGGTGTCGGGGAGCAGTACTTC CASSYTGQGVGEQYF
NA NA TRBJ2-1 TRBV28 TGTGCCAGCAGTTTATACGGGACAAGGAATGAGCAGTTCTTC CASSLYGTRNEQFF
NA TRBD2 TRBJ2-7 TRBV30 TGTGCCTGGAGTGGGGGCGGGAGCGGTGACGAGCAGTACTTC CAWSGGGSGDEQYF
NA NA TRBJ1-6 TRBV6-1 TGTGCCAGCAGTGTAGACAGCTACTCCTATAATTCACCCCTCCACTTT CASSVDSYSYNSPLHF
NA NA TRBJ2-1 TRBV9 TGTGCCAGCAGCGTTCTCCCAAACGGGAATGAGCAGTTCTTC CASSVLPNGNEQFF
few TRBD1 TRBJ2-7 TRBV9 TGTGCCAGCAGCGTAGTGGGGACAGGGGTCGGGGAGCAGTACTTC CASSVVGTGVGEQYF
once TRBD2 TRBJ2-7 TRBV6-6 TGTGCCAGCACCGACGGGCTAGCGGGAGGGCCGGCCGAGCAGTACTTC CASTDGLAGGPAEQYF
few NA TRBJ2-2 TRBV15 TGTGCCACCAGCAGGGGCAGGGGGCTGTTTTTT CATSRGRGLFF
NA TRBD2 TRBJ2-7 TRBV7-9 TGTGCCAGCAGCCCACGGGAGGGGAGCCCCTACGAGCAGTACTTC CASSPREGSPYEQYF
NA NA TRBJ1-1 TRBV5-6 TGTGCCAGCAGCTCACTGGGTCTAAAGAACACCGAAGCTTTCTTT CASSSLGLKNTEAFF
NA NA TRBJ1-5 TRBV27 TGTGCCAGCCCTTCGGGGATCCCCTTTAATAATCAGCCCCAGCATTTT CASPSGIPFNNQPQHF
once NA TRBJ2-3 TRBV6-6 TGTGCCAGCAGCTATGGCAAGCGGGATACGCAGTATTTT CASSYGKRDTQYF
NA NA TRBJ2-1 TRBV11-1 TGTGCCAGCAGCTTAACAGGGATCTACAATGAGCAGTTCTTC CASSLTGIYNEQFF
NA NA TRBJ2-3 TRBV30 TGTGCCTGGACGCGGGCGGGATTCACAGATACGCAGTATTTT CAWTRAGFTDTQYF
NA NA TRBJ2-3 TRBV25-1 TGTGCCAGCAGTGAGGCAGATACGCAGTATTTT CASSEADTQYF
once TRBD2 TRBJ2-1 TRBV11-2 TGTGCCAGCAGCTTAGATGGACTAGTAGGCTCCTACAATGAGCAGTTCTTC CASSLDGLVGSYNEQFF
NA TRBD1 TRBJ1-2 TRBV15 TGTGCCACCAGCAGAGATGGGACAGGGGAAGACGATGGCTACACCTTC CATSRDGTGEDDGYTF
NA NA TRBJ2-1 TRBV19 TGTGCCAGTAGGGGAAGGGGGAGCCCCGCCAATGAGCAGTTCTTC CASRGRGSPANEQFF
NA NA TRBJ2-2 TRBV28 TGTGCCAGCAGTTTGAGCGGGAACACCGGGGAGCTGTTTTTT CASSLSGNTGELFF
NA NA TRBJ2-5 TRBV5-1 TGCGCCAGCAGGGAGGGGGTAGAGGCCCAGTACTTC CASREGVEAQYF
NA TRBD1 TRBJ2-7 TRBV6-5 TGTGCCAGCAGGCGGAACAGGGGTAACTCCTACGAGCAGTACTTC CASRRNRGNSYEQYF
NA NA TRBJ1-5 TRBV10-3 TGTGCCACTCAGAACGCGGGCGGTCAGCCCCAGCATTTT CATQNAGGQPQHF
NA TRBD1 TRBJ1-2 TRBV27 TGTGCCAGCAGTGCGACAGGGGGCGGGCGGGGCTACACCTTC CASSATGGGRGYTF
NA TRBD2 TRBJ2-1 TRBV27 TGTGCCAGCAGTTTAGGGACTACCTACAATGAGCAGTTCTTC CASSLGTTYNEQFF
NA TRBD2 TRBJ2-4 TRBV19 TGTGCCAGTAGTCGAGCGGGGAATCTTGAAAACATTCAGTACTTC CASSRAGNLENIQYF
NA NA TRBJ2-7 TRBV5-1 TGCGCCAGCAGCTTGGGCAGGGGTAAGGCCTACGAGCAGTACTTC CASSLGRGKAYEQYF
NA TRBD2 TRBJ2-1 TRBV27 TGTGCCAGCAGTTTTGGTTATACGACTAGCGGAAACAATGAGCAGTTCTTC CASSFGYTTSGNNEQFF
NA TRBD2 TRBJ2-1 TRBV7-3 TGTGCCAGCAGCCGGACTAGCGGGCTCCCTGGGAATGAGCAGTTCTTC CASSRTSGLPGNEQFF
once NA TRBJ2-3 TRBV4-1 TGCGCCAGCAGCCAAGAAGTAGCGGCTAGCACAGATACGCAGTATTTT CASSQEVAASTDTQYF
NA NA TRBJ2-2 TRBV25-1 TGTGCCAGCAGTCGTTGGGGGGCCGGGACACTTTACACCGGGGAGCTGTTTTTT CASSRWGAGTLYTGELFF
NA TRBD1 TRBJ2-1 TRBV6-4 TGTGCCAGCAGTGAAACGGACAGGGCCATAAATGAGCAGTTCTTC CASSETDRAINEQFF
NA TRBD2 TRBJ2-3 TRBV6-4 TGTGCCAGCAGTGGGGAGGGCAGCACAGATACGCAGTATTTT CASSGEGSTDTQYF
NA NA TRBJ2-5 TRBV20-1 TGCAGTGCTCCCGGGGGGACCCAGTACTTC CSAPGGTQYF
NA TRBD1 TRBJ2-7 TRBV5-1 TGCGCCAGCAGCAGACGACAGGGCTACGAGCAGTACTTC CASSRRQGYEQYF
NA NA TRBJ2-3 TRBV5-6 TGTGCCAGCAGCTTGGATAGCGGCACAGATACGCAGTATTTT CASSLDSGTDTQYF
NA NA TRBJ1-1 TRBV6-6 TGTGCCAGCAGTTACTCGAACCGGTTAGAAGCTTTCTTT CASSYSNRLEAFF
NA TRBD1 TRBJ2-7 TRBV19 TGTGCCAGTTGTCAGGGGGCTTTAGGCGAGCAGTACTTC CASCQGALGEQYF
NA NA TRBJ2-3 TRBV5-5 TGTGCCAGCAGCTTGGCCGGCGGGACAGACACAGATACGCAGTATTTT CASSLAGGTDTDTQYF
NA NA TRBJ2-7 TRBV5-1 TGCGCCAGCAGCTTTTCTACAGGCCCGAGCTCCTACGAGCAGTACTTC CASSFSTGPSSYEQYF
NA NA TRBJ2-3 TRBV9 TGTGCCAGCAGCCCGACGGGATTCCGCACAGATACGCAGTATTTT CASSPTGFRTDTQYF
NA NA TRBJ2-3 TRBV6-6 TGTGCCAGCAGTTACTCGAATCGAGATACGCAGTATTTT CASSYSNRDTQYF
NA TRBD2 TRBJ2-7 TRBV11-2 TGTGCCAGCAGCTTAGACCCGGGTTACCGTAGCGGGAGTTATCTCCACGAGCAGTACTTC CASSLDPGYRSGSYLHEQYF